The 10 T cell receptor beta chains below were found in one sample sequenced in a study of T cell repertoires in cytomegalovirus infection. Each CDR3 protein is one row after TCRdb ran MiXCR on the reads. The sample holds roughly 700,000 distinct CDR3 sequences, roughly 33% seen once. These TCRs are of unknown antigen specificity. The sample in question was cultured PBMCs, obtained from culture after CMV antigen stimulation. The receptor set was obtained from a human donor in good health (CMV status not recorded). Some clones in this sample may be carry-over from other donors' samples.

The rearrangement links TRBV29-1 to TRBJ1-1; 7 bases align to TRBD1. This CDR3 spans 11 amino acids. Unmatched junction bases numbered 6, after V lost 8 bases and J lost 6 bases. CDR1 is SQVTM and CDR2 is ANQGSEA in the germline V gene. The CDR3 reads CSINRGPEAFF. CDR3 nucleotides: TGCAGCATAAACAGGGGACCTGAAGCTTTCTTT.

The rearrangement joins TRBV20-1 to TRBJ2-7, with D tentatively TRBD1 (6 bases). Germline V gives CDR1 DFQATT, CDR2 SNEGSKA (reference sequence). V dropped 7 bases and J dropped 6 bases, with 19 bases sitting between them. This CDR3 has 13 residues. The CDR3 loop is CSVPHREEGEQYF. Here the CDR3 DNA reads TGCAGTGTACCTCACAGGGAAGAGGGCGAGCAGTACTTC.

This clonotype has a handful of counts. The chain is built from TRBV12-3 or TRBV12-4 and TRBJ1-6; 8 bases align to TRBD1. The V and J ends lost 6 bases and 9 bases, in that order; junction bases with no gene match: 7. The CDR3 has 14 residues. CDR3 loop: CASSSRGLSSPLHF. The CDR3 DNA follows: TGTGCCAGCAGCTCCAGGGGGCTGAGTTCACCCCTCCACTTT.

This clonotype has ten or more counts. The V gene is TRBV7-6, the J gene TRBJ1-1; no definite D call. Trimming cost V 5 bases and J 0 bases, with 4 bases left between them. CDR1 is SGHVS, CDR2 FNYEAQ, per germline. The CDR3 spans 12 residues. The CDR3 DNA reads TGTGCCAGCAGCACAATGAACACTGAAGCTTTCTTT. It codes for CASSTMNTEAFF.

In this sample, this clonotype turned up a few times. This chain joins TRBV12-3 or TRBV12-4 and TRBJ1-4; maybe TRBD1 (6 bases). V was pared by 3 bases and J by 7 bases, with 15 bases between. CDR3 length: 15 residues. The CDR3 loop is CASSLTGGWSEKLFF. CDR3 sequence (DNA): TGTGCCAGCAGTTTGACAGGAGGATGGAGTGAAAAACTGTTTTTT.

The V gene is TRBV29-1, the J gene TRBJ1-1; D uncertain. The CDR3 spans 11 residues. Per germline, CDR1 SQVTM and CDR2 ANQGSEA. V was clipped by 7 bases and J by 1 base, with 7 bases between them. This chain's CDR3 is CSAAENTEAFF. Here the CDR3 DNA reads TGCAGCGCTGCAGAGAACACTGAAGCTTTCTTT.

This chain uses TRBV4-1 with TRBJ1-1, with D perhaps TRBD1 (5 bases). Germline V CDR1 and CDR2: MGHRA, YSYEKL. The CDR3 is made up of 16 amino acids. V was trimmed by 0 bases and J by 0 bases, leaving 11 bases between them. The CDR3 loop reads CASSQDPGSVNTEAFF. DNA for the CDR3: TGCGCCAGCAGCCAAGATCCAGGGTCGGTGAACACTGAAGCTTTCTTT.

This clonotype was observed a handful of times. V gene TRBV6-1 combines with J gene TRBJ2-5; the match to TRBD1 covers 12 bases. The CDR3 length is 16 residues. V dropped 9 bases and J dropped 5; count of bases not matched to a gene: 13. Germline V lookup: CDR1 MNHNS, CDR2 SASEGT. Written as DNA, the CDR3 is TGTGCCAGTACCTCCCGGGACAGGGGGCGAAGCGAGACCCAGTACTTC. Translated, it gives CASTSRDRGRSETQYF.

This clonotype was counted between two and nine times. The V and J genes are TRBV7-2 and TRBJ2-2, with D perhaps given as TRBD1 or TRBD2 (5 bases each). V lost 4 bases, J lost 4 bases, and 19 bases lay in between. The CDR3 has 17 residues. The germline gives CDR1 SGHTA, CDR2 FQGNSA. The CDR3 DNA sequence: TGTGCCAGCAGCTCGTCCCTTTCCGTGGGGGTCACCGGGGAGCTGTTTTTT. It encodes CASSSSLSVGVTGELFF.

This chain links TRBV29-1 with TRBJ2-3; TRBD1 agrees at 10 bases. The CDR3 runs to 14 residues. V lost 5 bases and J lost 6; bases outside the gene matches: 8. CDR1 and CDR2 from the germline V gene are SQVTM and ANQGSEA. The CDR3 DNA reads as TGCAGCGTTTCTGACAGGGGGCGCGGGGATACGCAGTATTTT. This translates into CSVSDRGRGDTQYF.